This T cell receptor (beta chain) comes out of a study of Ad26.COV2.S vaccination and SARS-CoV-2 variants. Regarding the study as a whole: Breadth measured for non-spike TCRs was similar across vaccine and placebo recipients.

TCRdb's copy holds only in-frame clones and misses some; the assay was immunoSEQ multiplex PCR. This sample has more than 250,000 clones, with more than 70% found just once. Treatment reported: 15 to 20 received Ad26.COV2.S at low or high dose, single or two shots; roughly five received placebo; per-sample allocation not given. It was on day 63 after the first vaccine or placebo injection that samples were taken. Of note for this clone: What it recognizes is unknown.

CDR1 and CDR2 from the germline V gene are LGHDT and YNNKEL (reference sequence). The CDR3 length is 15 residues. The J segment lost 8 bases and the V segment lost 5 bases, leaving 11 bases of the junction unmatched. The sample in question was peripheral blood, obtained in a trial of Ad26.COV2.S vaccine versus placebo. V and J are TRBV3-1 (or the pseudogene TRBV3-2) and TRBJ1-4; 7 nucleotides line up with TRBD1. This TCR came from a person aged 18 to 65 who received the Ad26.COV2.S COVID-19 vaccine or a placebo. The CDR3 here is CASSDRRTGGEKLFF. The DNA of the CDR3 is TGTGCCAGCAGCGATAGACGGACAGGAGGAGAAAAACTGTTTTTT.